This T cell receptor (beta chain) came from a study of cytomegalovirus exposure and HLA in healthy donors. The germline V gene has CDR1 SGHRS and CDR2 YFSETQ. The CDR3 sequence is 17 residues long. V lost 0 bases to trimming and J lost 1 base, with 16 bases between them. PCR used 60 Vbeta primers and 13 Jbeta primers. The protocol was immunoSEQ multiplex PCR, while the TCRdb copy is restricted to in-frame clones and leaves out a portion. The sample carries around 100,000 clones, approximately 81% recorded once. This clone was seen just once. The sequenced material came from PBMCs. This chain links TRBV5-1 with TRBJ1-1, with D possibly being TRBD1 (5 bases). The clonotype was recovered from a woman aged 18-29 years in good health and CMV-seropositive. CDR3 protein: CASSLAFRGRRNTEAFF. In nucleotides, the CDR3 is TGCGCCAGCAGCTTGGCTTTTAGGGGCAGGAGGAACACTGAAGCTTTCTTT.